This T cell receptor (beta chain) was sequenced for a study of cytomegalovirus exposure and HLA in healthy donors (dated by TCRdb to 2017 to 2019). Looking at the study overall: An earlier analysis of some 620 of the donors reported roughly 300 Gb of sequence data and approximately 120 million unique TCR beta sequences obtained from about 179 million T cells. About 310 gigabases of sequencing data and approximately 85 million unique TCR sequences were included in an early release covering roughly 600 HLA-typed donors. Of the roughly 400 genotyped donors, more than 75% were placed in the genetic ancestry cluster associated with self-reported Caucasian donors. The study aimed to test whether signatures of past pathogen exposure could be identified by cataloging public T cell receptors. The study used immunosequencing to profile the T cell repertoires of around 600 subjects and linked those repertoires to cytomegalovirus serostatus. Along with the approximately 600-subject first cohort, a separate validation cohort of roughly 110 different subjects was used. To predict cytomegalovirus infection status, the study combined high-throughput TCR immunosequencing, statistical association of individual TCRs with disease status, and machine learning. To study patterns of TCR occurrence, a later analysis re-analyzed previously published TCR beta repertoires from several hundred donors and added high-resolution HLA genotyping. In the later analysis, no new phenotypic data were used to find candidate immune exposures; instead, reliance was placed on TCR beta sequences and their occurrence across donors. An earlier analysis of approximately 640 of the donors applied high-throughput TCR beta sequencing to assess whether each TCR beta V gene segment acted as functional or pseudogenic. Alongside the repertoire data, information on donor age, sex, ethnicity and CMV serostatus was compiled. Genome-wide SNP genotypes for about three fifths of the roughly 700 donors were used in a later genetic analysis, which treated that subset as a discovery cohort. All discovery cohort repertoires had been generated using a single sequencing platform. HLA typing covered class I and class II loci at four-digit resolution. The number of donors typed differed by locus, with 629-630 for A, B, C, DRB1 and DQB1, around 500 for DQA1, approximately 570 for DPA1, and about 450 for DPB1. Several DR-DQ haplotypes were treated as single units for association and clustering because of strong linkage in the cohort. Among about 400 genotyped donors of the cohort, an average of about 220,000 unique TCR beta nucleotide sequences was sequenced per donor, of which roughly 18% were non-productive. Paper-wide results and their limitations: Correlated functional status among segregating V segments might be attributable to linkage disequilibrium, but an unknown experimental factor could not be ruled out. This cohort had only TCR beta chains sequenced, and the lack of alpha or paired-chain data limited which features could be detected. Across donors, most TCR sequences were observed very rarely, whereas some public TCRs were present in many individuals. Immune exposure information for the cohort was limited to CMV serostatus. Because counts were too low, roughly 17 rarely observed V segments, including chromosome 9 orphons, were left out of the earlier analysis of approximately 580 of the donors. A later genetic analysis associated a missense DCLRE1C variant with V-gene and J-gene trimming of TCR beta chains, and an independent cohort replicated the association. Broadly in line with IMGT annotations, most TCR beta V segments showed up in productive rearrangements about 90% or about 30% of the time in an earlier analysis of a few hundred of the donors. In vitro tests confirmed that a few of the cytomegalovirus-associated TCR beta chains recognize cytomegalovirus antigens. In the study, approximately 150 TCR beta chains were listed as associated with cytomegalovirus. A later analysis found that HLA-associated TCR beta chains were more clonally expanded and had lower generation probabilities than equally common non-associated chains. Sequencing depth was assumed to be roughly uniform across donors in the presence/absence analyses, though that assumption may not hold. The 87-base-pair reads could not distinguish some IMGT-functional V segments, including TRBV6-2 and TRBV6-3, so those segments were excluded. A further reported finding was that TCR beta sequences accurately predicted the HLA-A and HLA-B alleles for most subjects in the first cohort. Cytomegalovirus status was reported to be diagnosed by the classifier with high specificity and sensitivity in both the original and validation cohorts. A later genetic analysis reported fewer N-insertions in productive TCRs among donors in an Asian-associated ancestry cluster than the approximately 670-donor mean. The authors suggested that the approach could potentially be extended to other disease states and immunological phenotypes. When HLA alleles, especially DR and DQ, strongly co-occurred, TCR associations were difficult to assign to individual alleles. In a later analysis, around 17,000 TCR beta sequences were associated with specific HLA alleles at a false discovery rate of 0.05. In a later analysis, several top co-occurrence clusters were reported to appear linked to parvovirus B19, influenza, CMV and Epstein-Barr virus. The sequencing pipeline was judged likely to have produced a cluster of highly shared sequence variants as a technical artifact. In a later analysis, the rate of TCR association differed among HLA loci, with DRB1 alleles having the most associated TCRs and HLA-C alleles having the fewest. A later analysis found that most CMV-associated TCR beta chains appeared HLA-restricted, with HLA associations seemingly driven largely by CMV exposure. HLA typing was unavailable for some donors at each locus, so association tests used only the typed subset.

On this clone: No antigen is known for it. No base qualities exist here, and no much larger clone lies one base off it.

The library came from the immunoSEQ multiplex PCR assay. For the multiplex PCR, a mixture combining 60 forward primers for TCR Vbeta segments and 13 reverse primers for TCR Jbeta segments was used. Amplification of the CDR3 region of rearranged TCR beta genes was performed with a multiplex PCR assay on genomic DNA. On the Illumina HiSeq System, the amplified TCR beta libraries were sequenced as 87-base-pair reads. The original methods were these. Across the 700 or so repertoires, a later analysis counted approximately 83 million unique TCR beta chains, 9.5 million to 13 million of which were shared by at least two donors. Raw reads were error-corrected and collapsed into unique sequences by a nearest-neighbor algorithm in which closely related sequences were merged to remove PCR and sequencing errors. CDR3 sequences were aligned to IMGT reference sequences to assign V, D and J gene segments. For a sequence to be retained, at least a six-nucleotide match to both a V gene segment and a J gene segment was required. A rearrangement was called productive if the CDR3 had no stop codons and remained in frame with V and J, and every other rearrangement was called non-productive. CDR3 was defined according to IMGT convention as the region running from the second conserved V-encoded cysteine to the conserved J-encoded phenylalanine. Sequences without an unambiguous match to a single V gene segment were excluded from the earlier analysis of 450 to 750 of the donors. An earlier analysis of a few hundred of the donors called V segments functional above 56.7% productive rearrangements and segregating when the between-donor standard deviation exceeded 5%. To diagnose cytomegalovirus status from the catalog of TCR beta chain sequences, a statistical classification framework was built. V and J gene assignment, in a later analysis, came from comparing TCR nucleotide sequences with IMGT/GENE-DB human TR gene sequences. The TCRdist pipeline was used in a later analysis to assign CDR3 sequences and most-parsimonious VDJ recombination scenarios. In a later analysis, every TCR beta chain was defined by the combination of its CDR3 amino acid sequence and its V-gene family, and reads without a unique V-gene family were dropped. In a later analysis, fewer than 600 highly shared, low-generation-probability nucleotide sequences were removed to address suspected cross-contamination and a sequencing artifact. In a later analysis, a clonal expansion index for each public chain was calculated from normalized within-repertoire ranks of inferred template counts. In a later analysis, generation probabilities were computed with a VDJ recombination model fitted to out-of-frame rearrangements, and the resulting probabilities were checked against IGoR. In a later analysis, TCR-TCR, TCR-HLA and TCR-CMV co-occurrence was scored with hypergeometric tests, and a repertoire-size bias correction was applied to TCR pairs. In a later analysis, false discovery rates were estimated by permuting HLA or CMV assignments 20 times. In a later analysis, co-occurring TCRs were grouped with DBSCAN, and TCRdist sequence similarity was added when clustering was performed within HLA-allele-positive subsets. For co-occurrence clustering, repertoires with fewer than 30,000 or more than 120,000 public chains were excluded, along with 4 to 6 repertoires with anomalous nucleotide sharing. Entries here come from immuneACCESS through TCRdb and include only in-frame sequences with V and J called. Some clones fail to appear in such tables; in the studies checked, an unresolved V gene covers under half of the shortfall, and the cause of the remainder is unknown. V and J calls plus clone size are reproduced from that table; the DNA served to infer D and trimming. This sample holds 90,000 to 130,000 clones; less than 85% were observed only once. The top ten hold around 15% of the sample.

The CDR3 sequence holds 15 residues, the cysteine and phenylalanine included. Just the 45-base CDR3 DNA is kept, in frame starting at base 1. CDR1 is given as MGHRA and CDR2 as YSYEKL, both from the germline V gene. The V end loses 3 bases and the J end loses 2 bases, and a stretch of 10 bases separates them. The cohort comprised several hundred healthy bone marrow donors. At the time of sampling, every cohort member was nominally healthy, though immune exposures that went unrecorded were likely present. The donor was CMV seropositive and belonged to the group of about 290 seropositive cohort members. A peripheral blood sample was provided by each donor, and peripheral blood mononuclear cells were used for TCR beta sequencing. The Qiagen DNeasy Blood Extraction Kit was used to extract genomic DNA from the blood cell samples.

The TCR sequence derives from a man aged 30 to 39 in good health and CMV-seropositive. The sequencing sample was made of PBMCs. The chain is assembled from TRBV4-1 and TRBJ1-4; no D gene is confidently identified. Here the CDR3 is given as CASSQPPRTNEKLFF. The nucleotide sequence is given as TGCGCCAGCAGCCAGCCCCCACGGACTAATGAAAAACTGTTTTTT.